This T cell receptor (beta chain) was documented in a study of blood T cell repertoires in COVID-19. Germline assignment: CDR1 SGHNT and CDR2 YYREEE (reference sequence). V dropped 2 bases and J dropped 5; count of bases not matched to a gene: 6. CDR3 length: 15 amino acids. Repertoires were generated with immunoSEQ multiplex PCR, while TCRdb's copy carries only in-frame clones and drops some. The table shows 75,000 to 95,000 clones, with around 83% occurring only once. Material: peripheral blood. The chain uses TRBV5-4 and TRBJ2-5; 10 bases agree with TRBD2. This receptor was taken from a man aged 55-75 years with acute or convalescent COVID-19. The CDR3: CASSLGLAAVETQYF. The CDR3 bases are TGTGCCAGCAGCTTAGGACTAGCGGCTGTCGAGACCCAGTACTTC.